Sequencing of this T cell receptor (beta chain) was carried out in a study of T cell repertoires in cytomegalovirus infection (dated by TCRdb to the late 2010s). General notes on the study: Recently identified HLA-C-restricted CMV epitopes, whose presentation resists viral immunomodulation, were targeted by peptide stimulations together with well-studied HLA-B-restricted epitopes. Donor HLA type was relevant to the analysis, because carriage of CMV infection together with the matching HLA type was indicated by public TCR beta signatures. The investigation overall reported the following: In both this cohort and an independent cohort of over 350 donors, the cumulative frequency of public TCR beta family members distinguished carriers of CMV infection plus the relevant HLA type. The ex vivo response was dominated by HLA-C-restricted CMV-specific TCR beta clonotypes, which also provided the single most frequent clonotype in two of eight donors.

Sequenced using an Illumina HiSeq 1500. The public sequencing data were trimmed at Q25 with fastp and processed into clonotypes with MiXCR by TCRdb, which kept only in-frame beta chains. Duplicate CDR3 protein sequences are folded into a single record with the most common DNA and genes. The sample table records approximately 770,000 distinct CDR3 sequences; about 29% of these occur just once. The ten largest clones take up 13% of the sample. The sample holds a few counts of this clonotype. Its antigen remains undetermined. Base qualities are missing; no much larger clone stands one base away. Trimming removed 4 bases from V and 9 bases from J; the gene matches leave 4 bases unexplained. Its CDR3 holds 13 amino acids, cysteine through phenylalanine. Just CDR3 DNA is preserved here, 39 bases in frame from base 1. Per the germline V gene, SGHRS is the CDR1 and YFSETQ is the CDR2. The meaning of the sample's treatment or condition label: in vitro stimulation with specific CMV peptide epitopes to enrich CMV-specific T cells.

The source of this sequence is a human donor in good health (CMV status not recorded). Some clones in this sample may be carry-over from other donors' samples. The receptor chain draws on TRBV5-1 and TRBJ2-6, and 7 bases in between align with TRBD1. The sequences come from cultured CD8+ T cells from PBMCs, collected from culture after CMV antigen stimulation. CDR3 loop: CASSATGFNVLTF. The nucleotides are TGCGCCAGCAGCGCGACAGGGTTCAACGTCCTGACTTTC. The CDR3 plus the reference TRBV5-1 and TRBJ2-6 genes for the other parts give the full variable domain: KAGVTQTPRYLIKTRGQQVTLSCSPISGHRSVSWYQQTPGQGLQFLFEYFSETQRNKGNFPGRFSGRQFSNSRSEMNVSTLELGDSALYLCASSATGFNVLTFGAGSRLTVL.